A selection of T cell receptor beta chains follows, all from one sample in a study of blood T cell repertoires in COVID-19. Sequencing was performed with immunoSEQ multiplex PCR; in TCRdb, only in-frame clones are kept and a portion is missing. The table has about 360,000 clones, about 88% seen once; the top ten hold 3%. Sequencing used peripheral blood. These receptors were obtained from a human donor in a cohort sampled during active COVID-19. Each CDR3 is given without its conserved first and last residue.

J gene: TRBJ2-7; V gene: TRBV3-1/TRBV3-2; CDR3 protein: ASSKATSSYEQY
J gene: TRBJ1-4; V gene: TRBV6-6; CDR3 protein: ASSYNRGGGEKLF
J gene: TRBJ2-1; V gene: TRBV28; CDR3 protein: ASRTGGSSYNEQF
J gene: TRBJ1-1; V gene: TRBV6-6; CDR3 protein: ASTSTGRNTEAF
J gene: TRBJ1-3; V gene: TRBV30; CDR3 protein: AWGVRIMSGNTIY
J gene: TRBJ2-7; V gene: TRBV4-1; CDR3 protein: ASSQELPRPYEQY
J gene: TRBJ2-7; V gene: TRBV27; CDR3 protein: ASSSGTGNEQY
J gene: TRBJ1-4; V gene: TRBV28; CDR3 protein: ASSTTGGSDEKLF
J gene: TRBJ2-5; V gene: TRBV27; CDR3 protein: ASSLWSGGETQY
J gene: TRBJ1-3; V gene: TRBV5-1; CDR3 protein: ASSPVGPGNTIY
J gene: TRBJ1-3; V gene: TRBV19; CDR3 protein: ASSILASPETSGNTIY
J gene: TRBJ2-2; V gene: TRBV7-2; CDR3 protein: ASSSDREGGGQLF
J gene: TRBJ2-7; V gene: TRBV4-1; CDR3 protein: ASSQVGGAAYEQY
J gene: TRBJ1-6; V gene: TRBV5-1; CDR3 protein: ASSSGLNNSPLH
J gene: TRBJ1-2; V gene: TRBV5-1; CDR3 protein: ASSLAGTGVTGYT
J gene: TRBJ1-5; V gene: TRBV30; CDR3 protein: AWSVAGNAQPQH
J gene: TRBJ1-4; V gene: TRBV7-8; CDR3 protein: ASSLVPSKLF
J gene: TRBJ1-5; V gene: TRBV12-5; CDR3 protein: ASGLGDSRNQPQH
J gene: TRBJ2-7; V gene: TRBV9; CDR3 protein: ASSVAATGVYEQY
J gene: TRBJ1-4; V gene: TRBV28; CDR3 protein: ASSLPTGPNEKLF
J gene: TRBJ1-2; V gene: TRBV7-9; CDR3 protein: ASKGLGVHYGYT
J gene: TRBJ1-4; V gene: TRBV6-5; CDR3 protein: ASSPRTTGGEKLF
J gene: TRBJ2-7; V gene: TRBV7-2; CDR3 protein: ASSIRGTTASYEQY
J gene: TRBJ2-7; V gene: TRBV5-1; CDR3 protein: ASSLAGTSTVYEQY
J gene: TRBJ1-4; V gene: TRBV6-5; CDR3 protein: ASGTANEKLF
J gene: TRBJ2-7; V gene: TRBV5-1; CDR3 protein: ASSSDRLARHYEQY
J gene: TRBJ2-1; V gene: TRBV7-9; CDR3 protein: ASSLHSGLADNEQF
J gene: TRBJ1-5; V gene: TRBV7-3; CDR3 protein: ASSLRSGQPQH
J gene: TRBJ2-3; V gene: TRBV4-1; CDR3 protein: ASSHLTGATDTQY
J gene: TRBJ1-3; V gene: TRBV4-1; CDR3 protein: ASSQEGTVNSGNTIY
J gene: TRBJ2-5; V gene: TRBV3-1/TRBV3-2; CDR3 protein: ASSQILVIAGTMETQY
J gene: TRBJ2-1; V gene: TRBV5-1; CDR3 protein: ASSLLGGSSYNEQF